The 7 T cell receptor beta chains below were found in one sample sequenced in a study of technical replicates of blood from four donors. Clones were sequenced by immunoSEQ multiplex PCR, and TCRdb holds only the in-frame ones, with some missing. The table has 68,000 or so clones, under 98% seen once. Sequenced sample: T cells isolated from PBMCs. The source of these receptors is a human donor in good health.

This chain links TRBV4-1 with TRBJ2-3, with 14 bases lining up with TRBD2. Trimming at V came to 1 base and at J to 0 bases, leaving 3 bases not matched to a gene. The germline gives CDR1 MGHRA, CDR2 YSYEKL. The CDR3 sequence is 18 residues long. The CDR3 loop reads CASSQGLAGGPSTDTQYF. The CDR3 DNA is TGCGCCAGCAGCCAAGGACTAGCGGGAGGGCCGAGCACAGATACGCAGTATTTT.

V gene TRBV9 combines with J gene TRBJ2-1; TRBD2 matches at 7 bases. CDR3 length: 16 amino acids. The V gene's germline CDR1 is SGDLS and CDR2 YYNGEE. The junction had 7 bases not matched to a gene; V was cut back by 4 bases and J by 0 bases. The CDR3 nucleotides are TGTGCCAGCAGCTCCGCAAGCGGGGCCTCCTACAATGAGCAGTTCTTC. This encodes CASSSASGASYNEQFF.

This chain joins TRBV7-8 and TRBJ1-1; 11 nucleotides match TRBD1. The CDR3 covers 16 residues. Germline loops: CDR1 SGHVS, CDR2 FQNEAQ. Trimming removed 5 bases from V and 1 base from J; junction bases left unmatched: 6. The chain's CDR3 is CASSIGTGGTNTEAFF. CDR3 nucleotides: TGTGCCAGCAGCATCGGGACAGGGGGAACGAACACTGAAGCTTTCTTT. The full variable domain, with the rest looked up from reference TRBV7-8 and TRBJ1-1, is GAGVSQSPRYKVAKRGQDVALRCDPISGHVSLFWYQQALGQGPEFLTYFQNEAQLDKSGLPSDRFFAERPEGSVSTLKIQRTQQEDSAVYLCASSIGTGGTNTEAFFGQGTRLTVV.

This chain joins TRBV5-4 and TRBJ2-7, with 14 bases that match TRBD2. V was clipped by 4 bases and J by 3 bases; unmatched bases: 3. CDR3 length: 15 amino acids. Germline V gene data show CDR1 as SGHNT and CDR2 as YYREEE (reference sequence). CDR3 sequence reads: CASSPGTSGGYEQYF. CDR3 nucleotides: TGTGCCAGCAGCCCAGGGACTAGCGGGGGCTACGAGCAGTACTTC. The full variable domain, in which reference TRBV5-4 and TRBJ2-7 provide the parts outside the CDR3, is ETGVTQSPTHLIKTRGQQVTLRCSSQSGHNTVSWYQQALGQGPQFIFQYYREEENGRGNFPPRFSGLQFPNYSSELNVNALELDDSALYLCASSPGTSGGYEQYFGPGTRLTVT.

This clone showed up just once. The CDR3 region is CASSGLQPYNEQFF. CDR3 bases: TGTGCCAGCAGTGGACTCCAACCATACAATGAGCAGTTCTTC. The rearrangement links TRBV2 to TRBJ2-1, with D uncertain. Germline V gene sequence: CDR1 SNHLY, CDR2 FYNNEI. V lost 4 bases to trimming and J lost 4 bases, with 11 bases between them. The CDR3 extends over 14 amino acids.

The chain joins TRBV19 to TRBJ2-3; possibly TRBD1 for D (5 bases). There are 11 residues in the CDR3. The V end lost 10 bases, the J end lost 6 bases, and 11 bases lay between the germline ends. Germline V gives CDR1 LNHDA, CDR2 SQIVND (reference sequence). DNA for the CDR3: TGTGCCATCCTAAGGGGTGATACGCAGTATTTT. Its translation is CAILRGDTQYF.

This chain connects TRBV7-9 to TRBJ1-2; D is ambiguous. V was clipped by 11 bases and J by 0 bases, with 16 bases between them. This CDR3 has 14 amino acids. Germline CDR1 SEHNR, CDR2 FQNEAQ (reference sequence). The DNA of the CDR3 is TGTGCCTTCGGTTCAACCGGGACTAACTATGGCTACACCTTC. It is translated as CAFGSTGTNYGYTF.